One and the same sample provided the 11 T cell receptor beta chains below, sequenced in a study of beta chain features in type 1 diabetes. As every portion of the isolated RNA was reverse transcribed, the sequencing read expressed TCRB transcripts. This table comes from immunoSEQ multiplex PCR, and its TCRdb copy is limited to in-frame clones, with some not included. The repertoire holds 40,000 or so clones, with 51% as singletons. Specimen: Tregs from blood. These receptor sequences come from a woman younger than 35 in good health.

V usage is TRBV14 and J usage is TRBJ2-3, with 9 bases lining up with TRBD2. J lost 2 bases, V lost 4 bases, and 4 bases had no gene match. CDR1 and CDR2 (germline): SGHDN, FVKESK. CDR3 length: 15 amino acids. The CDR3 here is CASSLTSGITDTQYF. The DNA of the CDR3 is TGTGCCAGCAGCCTGACTAGCGGAATCACAGATACGCAGTATTTT.

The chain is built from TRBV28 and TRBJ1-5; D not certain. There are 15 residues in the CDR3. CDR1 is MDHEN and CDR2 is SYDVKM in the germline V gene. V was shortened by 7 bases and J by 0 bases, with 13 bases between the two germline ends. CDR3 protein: CASIRPRDSNQPQHF. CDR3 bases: TGTGCCAGCATTCGGCCTCGGGATAGCAATCAGCCCCAGCATTTT.

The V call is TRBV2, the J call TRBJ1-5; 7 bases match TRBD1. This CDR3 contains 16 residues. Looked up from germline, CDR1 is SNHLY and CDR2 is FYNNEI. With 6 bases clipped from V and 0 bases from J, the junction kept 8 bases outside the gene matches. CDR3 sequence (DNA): TGTGCCAGCAGCCTGGGACAGAGTTATAGCAATCAGCCCCAGCATTTT. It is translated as CASSLGQSYSNQPQHF.

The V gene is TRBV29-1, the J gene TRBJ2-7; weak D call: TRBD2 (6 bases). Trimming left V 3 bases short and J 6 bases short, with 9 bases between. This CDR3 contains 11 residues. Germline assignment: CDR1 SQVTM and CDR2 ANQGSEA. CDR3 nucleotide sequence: TGCAGCGTTGATCTCGGGGGCGAGCAGTACTTC. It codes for CSVDLGGEQYF.

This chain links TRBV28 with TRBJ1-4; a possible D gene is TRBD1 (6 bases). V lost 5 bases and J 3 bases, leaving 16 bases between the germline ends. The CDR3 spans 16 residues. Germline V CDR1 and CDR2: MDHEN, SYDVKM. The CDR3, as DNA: TGTGCCAGCAGTCCACAGGGAGCCCGGGCTAATGAAAAACTGTTTTTT. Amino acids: CASSPQGARANEKLFF. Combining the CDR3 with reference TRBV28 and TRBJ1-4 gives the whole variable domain DVKVTQSSRYLVKRTGEKVFLECVQDMDHENMFWYRQDPGLGLRLIYFSYDVKMKEKGDIPEGYSVSREKKERFSLILESASTNQTSMYLCASSPQGARANEKLFFGSGTQLSVL.

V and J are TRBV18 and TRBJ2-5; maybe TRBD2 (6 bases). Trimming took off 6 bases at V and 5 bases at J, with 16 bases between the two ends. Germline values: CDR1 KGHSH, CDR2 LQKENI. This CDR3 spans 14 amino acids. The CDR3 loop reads CASSQNPGRETQYF. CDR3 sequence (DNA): TGTGCCAGCTCCCAGAACCCGGGGAGGGAGACCCAGTACTTC.

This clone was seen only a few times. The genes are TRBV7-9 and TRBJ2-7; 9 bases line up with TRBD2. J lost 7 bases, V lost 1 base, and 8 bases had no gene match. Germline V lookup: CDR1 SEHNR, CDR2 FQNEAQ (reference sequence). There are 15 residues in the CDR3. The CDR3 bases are TGTGCCAGCAGCTTAGGGGCTAGCGGGATGGGTGAGCAGTACTTC. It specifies CASSLGASGMGEQYF.

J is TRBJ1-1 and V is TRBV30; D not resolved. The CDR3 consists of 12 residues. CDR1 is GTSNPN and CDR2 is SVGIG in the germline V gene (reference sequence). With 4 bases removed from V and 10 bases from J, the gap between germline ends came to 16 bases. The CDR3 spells CAWKTSHGRAFF. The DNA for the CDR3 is TGTGCCTGGAAAACATCGCATGGTCGAGCTTTCTTT.

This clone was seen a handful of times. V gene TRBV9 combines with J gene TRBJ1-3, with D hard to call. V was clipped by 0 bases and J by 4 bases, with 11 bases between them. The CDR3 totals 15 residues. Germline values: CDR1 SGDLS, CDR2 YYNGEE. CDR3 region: CASSVATATGNTIYF. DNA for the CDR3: TGTGCCAGCAGCGTAGCTACAGCCACAGGAAACACCATATATTTT.

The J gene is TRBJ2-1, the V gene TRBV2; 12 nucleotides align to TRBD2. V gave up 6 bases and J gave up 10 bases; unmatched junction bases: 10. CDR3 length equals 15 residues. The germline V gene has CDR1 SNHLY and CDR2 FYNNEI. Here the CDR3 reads CASRPASGREGEQFF. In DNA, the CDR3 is TGTGCCAGCAGACCGGCTAGCGGGAGGGAAGGCGAGCAGTTCTTC.

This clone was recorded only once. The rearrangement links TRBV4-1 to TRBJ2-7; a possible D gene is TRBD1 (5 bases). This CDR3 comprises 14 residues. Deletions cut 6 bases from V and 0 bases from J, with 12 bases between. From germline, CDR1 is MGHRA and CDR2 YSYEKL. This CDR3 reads CASRLRASSYEQYF. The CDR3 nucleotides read TGCGCCAGCAGACTCAGGGCTAGCTCCTACGAGCAGTACTTC.